The present T cell receptor (beta chain) was sequenced within a study of CD8+CD57+ T cells in acquired aplastic anemia. Study at large: Sorting CD4+ and CD8+ cells gave DNA averaging approximately 2.9 ug.

Comments on this clonotype: The antigen is not known. A much larger clone lies one base from this, so it may be a read error.

This CDR3 spans 15 amino acids. Germline V lookup: CDR1 SGHRS, CDR2 YFSETQ. Trimming pared 0 bases from V and 1 base from J, leaving 10 bases between. It was patients with CD8+CD57+ cell expansion by flow cytometry who were chosen for sequencing. General study findings and limits: Patients and controls turned out to have roughly 30 CD8+ CDR3 sequences in common.

For CDR3 and TCR beta VDJ profiling, genomic DNA was the template used. TCRdb used MiXCR to reprocess the reads, holding one entry per CDR3 protein. The sample shows around 170,000 distinct CDR3 sequences, less than 60% of them seen only once. Sequencing input: sorted CD4+, CD8+, or CD8+CD57+ T cells (not recorded which) from PBMCs. The TCR originated in a human donor with aplastic anemia. This chain uses TRBV5-1 with TRBJ1-1; D not certain. The CDR3 DNA is TGCGCCAGCAGCTTGGGCAGCAGGTCGAACACTGAAGCTTTCTTT. Amino acids: CASSLGSRSNTEAFF.